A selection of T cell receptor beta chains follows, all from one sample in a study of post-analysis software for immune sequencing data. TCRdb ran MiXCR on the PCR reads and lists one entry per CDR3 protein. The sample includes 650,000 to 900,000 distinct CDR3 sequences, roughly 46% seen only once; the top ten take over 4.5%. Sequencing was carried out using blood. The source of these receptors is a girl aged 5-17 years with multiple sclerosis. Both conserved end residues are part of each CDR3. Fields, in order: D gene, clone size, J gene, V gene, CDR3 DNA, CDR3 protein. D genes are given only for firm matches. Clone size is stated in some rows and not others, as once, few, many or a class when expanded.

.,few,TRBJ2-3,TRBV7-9,TGTGCCAGCAGCTTAGCGGGGTTATCCGTGAACACAGATACGCAGTATTTT,CASSLAGLSVNTDTQYF
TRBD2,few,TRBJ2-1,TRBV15,TGTGCCACCAGCGGCCTTCTAGCGGTCAATGAGCAGTTCTTC,CATSGLLAVNEQFF
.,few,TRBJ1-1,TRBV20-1,TGCAGTGCGGGGCAAGGGGGGCGTATGAACACTGAAGCTTTCTTT,CSAGQGGRMNTEAFF
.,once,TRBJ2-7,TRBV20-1,TGCAGTGCTAGGGGATTCCAGCAGTACTTC,CSARGFQQYF
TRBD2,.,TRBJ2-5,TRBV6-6,TGTGCCAGCAGTTACTGGCGGGAGTACCAAGAGACCCAGTACTTC,CASSYWREYQETQYF
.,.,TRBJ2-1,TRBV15,TGTGCCACCAGCAGAGTCTGGGGGAGGTTCCACAATGAGCAGTTCTTC,CATSRVWGRFHNEQFF
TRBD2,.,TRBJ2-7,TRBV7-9,TGTGCCAGCAGCCCCCCAGCGAGCGGGGTCTACGAGCAGTACTTC,CASSPPASGVYEQYF
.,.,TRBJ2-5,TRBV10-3,TGTGCCATCAGCGGGGCTAAAGAGACCCAGTACTTC,CAISGAKETQYF
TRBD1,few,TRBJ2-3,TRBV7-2,TGTGCCAGCAGCGCAACAGGGGACACGCAGTATTTT,CASSATGDTQYF
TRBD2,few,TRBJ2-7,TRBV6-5,TGTGCCAGCAGTACATTTCTAGCGGGGACCTACGAGCAGTACTTC,CASSTFLAGTYEQYF
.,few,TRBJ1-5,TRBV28,TGTGCCAGCAGTTTTGGACTTAGCAATCAGCCCCAGCATTTT,CASSFGLSNQPQHF
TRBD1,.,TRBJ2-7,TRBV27,TGTGCCAGCAGTCGTACTCAGGGGGGACAGGGTACCTACGAGCAGTACTTC,CASSRTQGGQGTYEQYF
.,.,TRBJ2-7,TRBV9,TGTGCCAGCAGCGTCGGACGGGGGGCCACCTACGAGCAGTACTTC,CASSVGRGATYEQYF
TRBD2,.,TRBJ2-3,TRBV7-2,TGTGCCAGCGAGGCTCTAGCGGGCGCTAGCACAGATACGCAGTATTTT,CASEALAGASTDTQYF
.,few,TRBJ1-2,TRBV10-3,TGTGCCACGAAAGGGGGGGCTGGCTACACCTTC,CATKGGAGYTF
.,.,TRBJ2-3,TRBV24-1,TGTGCCACCAGTGATTTGCTAGATCCAGATACGCAGTATTTT,CATSDLLDPDTQYF
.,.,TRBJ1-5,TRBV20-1,TGCAGTGCTACCAAGACAGGCAATCAGCCCCAGCATTTT,CSATKTGNQPQHF
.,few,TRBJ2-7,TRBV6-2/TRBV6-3,TGTGCCAGCAGCCAACAGGGGGCCGGGACTAGCTCCTACGAGCAGTACTTC,CASSQQGAGTSSYEQYF
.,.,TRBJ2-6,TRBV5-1,TGCGCCAGCAGCTTGGCAGTGGGCCCTGGCACCTCTGGGGCCAACGTCCTGACTTTC,CASSLAVGPGTSGANVLTF
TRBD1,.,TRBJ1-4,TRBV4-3,TGCGCCAGCAGCCCAACAGGGGGCGAAGATGAAAAACTGTTTTTT,CASSPTGGEDEKLFF
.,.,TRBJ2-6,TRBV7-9,TGTGCCAGCAGCTTAGCGCTTGGAACCGGGGCCAACGTCCTGACTTTC,CASSLALGTGANVLTF
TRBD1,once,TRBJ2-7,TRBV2,TGTGCCCCCCAGGGGGAAGGACCCCGCTACGAGCAGTACTTC,CAPQGEGPRYEQYF
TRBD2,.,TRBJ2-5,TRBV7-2,TGTGCCAGCAGCACCGGGACTAGCGCGACACCCAAAGAGACCCAGTACTTC,CASSTGTSATPKETQYF
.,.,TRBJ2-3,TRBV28,TGTGCCAGCAGTTTAGAGGGGAAGGGCACAGATACGCAGTATTTT,CASSLEGKGTDTQYF
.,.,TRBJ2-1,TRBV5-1,TGCGCCAGCAGCAGGGACGACCGAGATCCCTACAATGAGCAGTTCTTC,CASSRDDRDPYNEQFF